These 17 T cell receptor beta chains were sequenced from one sample in a study of cytomegalovirus exposure and HLA in healthy donors. This PCR relied on a set of 60 Vbeta primers and 13 Jbeta primers. The table came from immunoSEQ multiplex PCR; TCRdb's copy has only in-frame clones and leaves some out. The sample lists around 130,000 clones; roughly 8.6% were seen once. The sample taken for sequencing was PBMCs. The receptors derive from a woman in her thirties or forties in good health and CMV-seropositive.

The chain joins TRBV15 to TRBJ1-2; D gene ambiguous. The CDR3 runs to 14 residues. V was cut by 6 bases and J by 1 base, with 12 bases left in between. Germline V gene data show CDR1 as LNHNV and CDR2 as YYDKDF (reference sequence). CDR3 nucleotides: TGTGCCACCAGAAGCGGGTTTAATAACTATGGCTACACCTTC. The encoded protein is CATRSGFNNYGYTF.

The gene calls are TRBV5-1 and TRBJ2-2, with D possibly matching TRBD1 (5 bases). Germline V gene sequence: CDR1 SGHRS, CDR2 YFSETQ. Between the trimmed V and J ends, which lost 2 bases and 8 bases, there was a span of 13 bases. CDR3 size: 14 residues. The DNA for the CDR3 is TGCGCCAGCAGCTTTGGCCAGGGCAGTGGGGAGCTGTTTTTT. Protein product: CASSFGQGSGELFF.

This clone was seen a handful of times. The chain uses TRBV2 and TRBJ1-1; D might be TRBD1 (6 bases). Trimming pared 4 bases from V and 8 bases from J, leaving 14 bases between. Germline V CDR1 and CDR2: SNHLY, FYNNEI. The CDR3 runs to 13 residues. CDR3 region: CASSAIIDREAFF. CDR3 bases: TGTGCCAGCAGTGCAATAATCGACAGGGAAGCTTTCTTT.

This clone was seen a handful of times. The chain links TRBV29-1 to TRBJ2-7; a weak D match, TRBD1 (6 bases). CDR1 and CDR2 from the germline V gene are SQVTM and ANQGSEA. This CDR3 has 13 amino acids. Trimming left V 5 bases short and J 0 bases short, with 11 bases between. CDR3 loop: CSVQTGLSYEQYF. CDR3 in DNA: TGCAGCGTTCAGACAGGTCTCTCCTACGAGCAGTACTTC.

This clone was counted once. The chain employs TRBV7-4 and TRBJ2-1; D remains unclear. The CDR3 is 13 residues long. The V end lost 10 bases, the J end lost 8 bases, and 18 bases lay between the germline ends. CDR1 is SGHVT and CDR2 is SQSDAQ in the germline V gene. In DNA, the CDR3 is TGTGCCACCATAGAGAGCGATTCCTATGAGCAGTTCTTC. Amino acids: CATIESDSYEQFF.

The genes are TRBV9 and TRBJ2-2, with D tentatively TRBD1 (6 bases). The CDR3 is 14 residues long. CDR1 is SGDLS, CDR2 YYNGEE, per germline. V lost 1 base, J lost 6 bases, and 10 bases lay in between. The CDR3 coding sequence is TGTGCCAGCAGCGTAATTCAGGGGTCCGGGGAGCTGTTTTTT. Translated, it gives CASSVIQGSGELFF. The entire variable domain, with the rest obtained from reference TRBV9 and TRBJ2-2, is as follows: DSGVTQTPKHLITATGQRVTLRCSPRSGDLSVYWYQQSLDQGLQFLIQYYNGEERAKGNILERFSAQQFPDLHSELNLSSLELGDSALYFCASSVIQGSGELFFGEGSRLTVL.

The V and J genes are TRBV10-1 and TRBJ2-7; tentatively, D is TRBD1 (7 bases). CDR1 is WNHNN, CDR2 SYGVQD, per germline (reference sequence). The CDR3 sequence is 14 residues long. The V end was cut by 8 bases, the J end by 1 base, with 15 bases between. The CDR3 spells CASRRDSTSYEQYF. The DNA of the CDR3 is TGCGCCAGCCGGCGGGACAGCACATCCTACGAGCAGTACTTC.

In its sample, this clone was seen a few times. The gene calls are TRBV19 and TRBJ1-4, with 10 bases matching TRBD1. This CDR3 has 15 amino acids. Germline loops: CDR1 LNHDA, CDR2 SQIVND (reference sequence). With V trimmed by 4 bases and J by 5 bases, 4 bases remained unmatched. The CDR3 spells CASSTRDRGNEKLFF. In nucleotides, the CDR3 is TGTGCCAGTAGTACGCGGGACAGGGGAAATGAAAAACTGTTTTTT.

In its sample, this clone was seen a few times. This sequence joins TRBV11-2 and TRBJ2-1; D unresolved. This CDR3 comprises 12 residues. Trimming pared 7 bases from V and 10 bases from J, leaving 14 bases between. Germline V CDR1 and CDR2: SGHAT, FQNNGV. The CDR3 DNA reads TGTGCCAGCACAACAACCCGAGGCGAGCAGTTCTTC. Translating gives CASTTTRGEQFF. The variable domain in full, with the rest retrieved from reference TRBV11-2 and TRBJ2-1, is EAGVAQSPRYKIIEKRQSVAFWCNPISGHATLYWYQQILGQGPKLLIQFQNNGVVDDSQLPKDRFSAERLKGVDSTLKIQPAKLEDSAVYLCASTTTRGEQFFGPGTRLTVL.

This clone was detected a few times. The CDR3 loop reads CASSLARGYNEKLFF. CDR3 nucleotide sequence: TGTGCCAGCAGCTTGGCCAGGGGTTATAATGAAAAACTGTTTTTT. The chain is built from TRBV11-2 and TRBJ1-4, with TRBD1 as a possible D gene (6 bases). The CDR3 is 15 amino acids. Trimming left V 3 bases short and J 4 bases short, with 12 bases between. Germline CDR1 reads SGHAT; CDR2 reads FQNNGV.

This clone occurred a few times. The chain joins TRBV2 to TRBJ2-2; 7 bases match TRBD1. Germline V gene lookup returns CDR1 SNHLY and CDR2 FYNNEI. This CDR3 has 15 amino acids. V shed 5 bases and J 2 bases; nucleotides not matched to a gene: 5. In DNA form, the CDR3 reads TGTGCCAGCAGTCCGGACAGGATTAACACCGGGGAGCTGTTTTTT. This translates into CASSPDRINTGELFF.

This clone occurred a few times. The rearrangement joins TRBV5-5 to TRBJ1-5, with no clear D. Trimming left V 0 bases short and J 2 bases short, with 3 bases between. CDR1 SGHKS and CDR2 YYEKEE come from the germline V gene (reference sequence). This CDR3 has 13 residues. CDR3 in DNA: TGTGCCAGCAGCTTGGCCGGCAATCAGCCCCAGCATTTT. Its protein product is CASSLAGNQPQHF. Looking up the rest from reference TRBV5-5 and TRBJ1-5 gives the full variable domain: DAGVTQSPTHLIKTRGQQVTLRCSPISGHKSVSWYQQVLGQGPQFIFQYYEKEERGRGNFPDRFSARQFPNYSSELNVNALLLGDSALYLCASSLAGNQPQHFGDGTRLSIL.

This clone showed up just a few times. The gene calls are TRBV29-1 and TRBJ2-1; 11 positions agree with TRBD2. This CDR3 region has 16 residues. The germline V gene encodes CDR1 SQVTM and CDR2 ANQGSEA. Trimming took 3 bases from V and 2 from J; bases not matched to a gene: 6. As DNA, the CDR3 is TGCAGCGTTGAGGGGGGGACTAGCGGACCCTACAATGAGCAGTTCTTC. This codes for CSVEGGTSGPYNEQFF.

This clone was seen more than once but under ten times. The rearrangement links TRBV6-1 to TRBJ2-7, with 7 bases aligning to TRBD1. Germline values: CDR1 MNHNS, CDR2 SASEGT. The CDR3 loop spans 15 amino acids. V trimming: 4 bases; J trimming: 0 bases; junction bases outside the gene matches: 6. CDR3 in DNA: TGTGCCAGCAGTGCTGGACAGGCTTTCTCCTACGAGCAGTACTTC. This encodes CASSAGQAFSYEQYF.

This clone turned up a few times. The chain employs TRBV5-1 and TRBJ2-5; D may be TRBD1 (5 bases). Germline V gives CDR1 SGHRS, CDR2 YFSETQ. V was pared by 4 bases and J by 1 base, with 14 bases between. This CDR3 spans 15 amino acids. Here the CDR3 DNA reads TGCGCCAGCAGCCCGGAAGGCAGGGTCCAAGAGACCCAGTACTTC. Amino acids: CASSPEGRVQETQYF.

This clone was seen a handful of times. The chain combines TRBV25-1 with TRBJ2-7; 7 bases align to TRBD1. The V and J ends lost 8 bases and 5 bases, in that order; junction bases with no gene match: 15. This CDR3 has 15 residues. Germline-derived CDR1 and CDR2 are MGHDK and SYGVNS. The chain's CDR3 is CASSAPGTVGHEQYF. CDR3 nucleotides: TGTGCCAGCTCGGCTCCCGGGACAGTGGGCCACGAGCAGTACTTC.

About this clone: One end of the junction fails to match germline, which may point to a read error. This chain joins TRBV27 and TRBJ1-5; D uncertain. This CDR3 region has 11 residues. From germline, CDR1 is MNHEY and CDR2 SMNVEV (reference sequence). The CDR3 DNA reads TGTGTCAGCAGTGCGCTTCAGCCCCAGCATTTT. Its translation: CVSSALQPQHF.